The T cell receptor (beta chain) under discussion was sequenced for a study of human T cells and chemical hapten exposure. There are many counts of this clonotype. In the original processing: The number of TCRs in each sample had a median of roughly 100,000 and spanned about 23,224 to 690,600. TCRdb reanalysed the RACE reads using MiXCR and keeps one entry per CDR3 protein. The V and J calls were determined by TCRdb, not by the authors. The table shows about 100,000 distinct CDR3 sequences, with 10% to 12% occurring only once. The sample's time point: patch test 2, 6 weeks after DPC sensitization. Treatment described: therapeutic diphenylcyclopropenone sensitization with weekly scalp DPC. Venepuncture was done earlier than the placement of each patch test. The V gene's germline CDR1 is SGHTA and CDR2 FQGTGA. The CDR3 runs 16 residues. The V and J ends lost 0 bases and 4 bases respectively, with 15 bases between them.

The sample here was whole blood, taken in connection with sensitization to the hapten diphenylcyclopropenone (DPC). The sequence came from a woman aged 40 to 49 with alopecia areata. Some clones in this sample may be carry-over from other donors' samples. The J gene is TRBJ1-2, the V gene TRBV7-3; perhaps TRBD1 as D (6 bases). CDR3 amino acids: CASSLTPGEGVYGYTF. The CDR3 DNA reads TGTGCCAGCAGCTTAACCCCCGGGGAGGGGGTCTATGGCTACACCTTC.